The sequence of this TCR beta chain was determined in a study of neurological immune-mediated disorders. Turning to the study itself: Among 35 or so multiple sclerosis patients, around 30 were relapsing-remitting and 3 were secondary progressive.

Study observations and caveats: Patients with HTLV-1-associated myelopathy had the highest level of TCR clonal expansion, whereas patients with multiple sclerosis had the lowest level, falling beneath the level found in healthy controls.

The authors produced cDNA by 5'RACE using 10-nucleotide random UMIs. Every sequencing run gave over 200 million TCR-beta sequences, taken from 15-18 subjects. One entry per CDR3 protein, called by TCRdb with MiXCR from the 5' RACE reads. The sample consists of about 62,000 distinct CDR3 sequences, around 4.8% of them appearing once. Germline assignment: CDR1 LGHDT and CDR2 YNNKEL (reference sequence). V was trimmed by 3 bases and J by 5 bases, leaving 10 bases between them. This CDR3 has 13 residues. This clonotype was seen many times. The antigen is not known. This receptor was taken from a woman aged 50 to 65 with multiple sclerosis. The V gene is TRBV3-1, the J gene TRBJ1-1, with D tentatively TRBD1 (6 bases). Sequencing used PBMCs. The DNA of the CDR3 is TGTGCCAGCAGCCATGGACAGAAGACTGAAGCTTTCTTT. Protein sequence: CASSHGQKTEAFF.